The 6 T cell receptor beta chains presented below share a single source sample, sequenced in a study of blood T cell repertoires in COVID-19. Clones were read by immunoSEQ multiplex PCR, and TCRdb kept only the in-frame ones, dropping some. The profile shows about 480,000 clones, 88% of them singletons. The sample taken for sequencing was PBMCs or T cells enriched from blood (not recorded which). The receptors come from a woman aged 40 to 55 who had recovered from COVID-19.

The chain is built from TRBV4-3 and TRBJ1-1; D not resolved. The ends were cut back, 4 bases at V and 1 base at J, with 10 bases in the middle. Germline CDR1 reads LGHNA; CDR2 reads YSLEER. This CDR3 spans 14 amino acids. For the CDR3, the DNA is TGCGCCAGCAGCCCAAGGACTGCGAACACTGAAGCTTTCTTT. Its protein product is CASSPRTANTEAFF.

This chain uses TRBV27 with TRBJ1-2, with D possibly TRBD1 on 6 matching bases. Germline V gives CDR1 MNHEY, CDR2 SMNVEV (reference sequence). V was trimmed by 3 bases and J by 4 bases, leaving 12 bases between them. This CDR3 region has 14 residues. In DNA, the CDR3 is TGTGCCAGCAGTTTGAACGGACAGATCTATGGCTACACCTTC. This translates into CASSLNGQIYGYTF.

This sequence joins TRBV12-3 or TRBV12-4 and TRBJ1-1, with D perhaps TRBD1 (5 bases). The CDR3 has 13 residues. The V end was cut by 7 bases, the J end by 4 bases, with 13 bases between. This CDR3 reads CASTPLGVTEAFF. The CDR3 coding sequence is TGTGCCAGCACCCCCCTAGGGGTCACTGAAGCTTTCTTT.

In this sample, this clone turned up a few times. The chain employs TRBV19 and TRBJ1-6; 7 bases fit TRBD1. With V trimmed by 3 bases and J by 7 bases, 6 bases remained unmatched. This CDR3 is 15 amino acids long. Germline-derived CDR1 and CDR2 are LNHDA and SQIVND (reference sequence). CDR3 amino acids: CASSMVGGRNSPLHF. The CDR3 nucleotides read TGTGCCAGTAGTATGGTAGGGGGCAGGAATTCACCCCTCCACTTT.

The chain has TRBV24-1 and TRBJ1-2; a possible D gene is TRBD1 (5 bases). Trimming removed 3 bases at V and 6 bases at J, with 16 bases between. The germline CDR1 and CDR2 sequences are KGHDR and SFDVKD. The CDR3 is 15 residues long. The CDR3 nucleotides are TGTGCCACCAGTGATGCGGGGTTGCGGGGGGATGGCTACACCTTC. It yields the protein CATSDAGLRGDGYTF.

The V call is TRBV10-3, the J call TRBJ2-2; 7 bases map to TRBD2. The CDR3 length is 14 residues. CDR1 and CDR2 (germline): ENHRY, SYGVKD. Unmatched junction bases numbered 3, after V lost 7 bases and J lost 1 base. This chain's CDR3 is CAINKRENTGELFF. CDR3 in DNA: TGTGCCATCAATAAGCGGGAGAACACCGGGGAGCTGTTTTTT.